This TCR beta chain was captured in a study of T cell clonotyping in hematopoietic cell transplantation (dated by TCRdb to 2020 to 2022). The study in broad terms: A total of some 130 blood samples were gathered in the study from roughly 40 consecutive transplant recipients along with their related donors. Recruitment of patients was conducted between late 2015 and 2017, and follow-up was continued until late 2020 or death.

The immunoSEQ assay, a bias-controlled multiplex PCR using V- and J-specific primers, was used to amplify TCR beta CDR3 regions from genomic DNA. A proprietary barcode and Illumina adapter sequences were added to the CDR3 amplicons in a second PCR step. An Illumina MiSeq instrument was used for sequencing of the CDR3 libraries. In the paper's pipeline: Export and quality control were performed with immunoSEQ Analyzer 3.0, and downstream analyses were performed with R Bioconductor and Immunarch. Only productive rearrangements in the normalized downsampled data set went into calculating the repertoire metrics. Pathologically expanded clonotypes were defined as those larger than 5 templates in the normalized cohort. Repertoire diversity was measured with the Inverse Simpson Index. To capture all clonotypes, CMV-specificity analyses were performed on the non-normalized data set. TCRdb stores this immuneACCESS table with in-frame sequences only. Part of the clones is absent; in the studies checked, under half of the shortfall reflects unresolved V genes, and no reason is known for the rest. V, J and clone size are those of that table, while D and trimming were read from the DNA. The sample table contains some 4,400 clones; only one count was recorded for 65% to 85% of them. The ten largest clones take up roughly 30% of the sample.

The time point label, read with the paper, signifies: 100 days after allo-HCT. Blood from recipients was drawn roughly 28 days before transplant, then again at days 30, 100 and 180 after transplant. Nuclei Lysis Solution was used to extract genomic DNA from fresh or cryopreserved unfractionated peripheral blood mononuclear cells. Summary of the overall study and its limitations: Inverse Simpson Index values from donors and from recipients before transplant predicted broader TCR repertoire diversity after transplant. A decrease in recipient TCR diversity was observed after transplant, and a progressive increase in pathologically expanded clonotypes was seen from day 30 to day 180. Just a small fraction of recipient repertoires overlapped with donor repertoires, and more than 95% appeared de novo at the given depth. The sample size was limited, and CD4 and CD8 repertoire contributions could not be separated because cells were not sorted.

Reading the germline V gene gives CDR1 MGHDK and CDR2 SYGVNS. The CDR3 goes from the cysteine to the phenylalanine over 14 residues. The only DNA kept is the CDR3, 42 bases in frame from the first base. V lost 4 bases and J lost 1 base; the stretch between them is 11 bases long. About this clone: It has no known antigen specificity. Per-base qualities were not stored, and no clone one base away is much larger.

This clonotype was sampled from a female patient aged 50-59 years who had an allogeneic stem cell transplant from an unrelated donor, so the T cells may come from the graft donor. Some clones in this sample may be carry-over from other donors' samples. Material: peripheral blood mononuclear cells, obtained 100 days after allogeneic stem cell transplant. The chain is assembled from TRBV25-1 and TRBJ2-7; the D gene lacks a confident call. The DNA sequence reads TGTGCCAGCAGTGGTACGGTGGAATCCTACGAGCAGTACTTC. Its translation is CASSGTVESYEQYF.